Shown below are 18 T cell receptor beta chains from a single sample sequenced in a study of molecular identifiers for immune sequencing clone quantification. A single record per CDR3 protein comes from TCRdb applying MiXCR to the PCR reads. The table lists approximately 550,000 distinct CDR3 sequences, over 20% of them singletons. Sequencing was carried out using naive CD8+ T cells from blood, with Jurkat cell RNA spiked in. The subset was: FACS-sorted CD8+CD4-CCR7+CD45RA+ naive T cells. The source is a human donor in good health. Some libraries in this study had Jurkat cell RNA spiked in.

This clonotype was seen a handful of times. Here the CDR3 DNA reads TGTGCCAGCAGTTCGCGGACAAGTTCCTACGAGCAGTACTTC. This translates into CASSSRTSSYEQYF. J is TRBJ2-7 and V is TRBV6-1; D is possibly TRBD1 (5 bases). Germline V CDR1 and CDR2: MNHNS, SASEGT. The CDR3 runs to 14 residues. Trimming shortened V by 5 bases and J by 1 base, and 12 bases separated the two germline ends.

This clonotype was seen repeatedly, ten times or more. CDR3 in DNA: TGCGCCAGCAGCCAAGGGACAGCCTCCTACGAGCAGTACTTC. This translates into CASSQGTASYEQYF. The rearrangement uses TRBV4-3 and TRBJ2-7, with TRBD1 as a possible D gene (6 bases). The V and J ends lost 1 base and 0 bases respectively, with 7 bases between them. This CDR3 contains 14 residues. The V gene's germline CDR1 is LGHNA and CDR2 YSLEER.

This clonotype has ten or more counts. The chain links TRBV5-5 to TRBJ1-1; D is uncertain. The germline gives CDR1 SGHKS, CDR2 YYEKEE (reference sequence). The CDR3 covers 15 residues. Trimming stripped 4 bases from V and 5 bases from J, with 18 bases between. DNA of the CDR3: TGTGCCAGCAGCGGGGAACAGCGTACGAGGACTGAAGCTTTCTTT. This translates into CASSGEQRTRTEAFF.

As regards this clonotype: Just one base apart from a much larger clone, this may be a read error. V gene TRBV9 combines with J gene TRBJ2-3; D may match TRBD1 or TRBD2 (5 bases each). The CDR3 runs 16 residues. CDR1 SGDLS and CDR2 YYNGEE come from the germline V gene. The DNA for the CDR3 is TGTGCCAGCAGCATGTTGGAGCGCTCTAGCACAGGTACGCAGTATTTT. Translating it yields CASSMLERSSTGTQYF.

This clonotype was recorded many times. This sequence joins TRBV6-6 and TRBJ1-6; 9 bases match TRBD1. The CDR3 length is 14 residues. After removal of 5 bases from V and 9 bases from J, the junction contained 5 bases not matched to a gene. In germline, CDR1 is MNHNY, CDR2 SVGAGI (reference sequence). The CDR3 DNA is TGTGCCAGCAGTCCTGACAGGGGGGCTTCACCCCTCCACTTT. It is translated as CASSPDRGASPLHF.

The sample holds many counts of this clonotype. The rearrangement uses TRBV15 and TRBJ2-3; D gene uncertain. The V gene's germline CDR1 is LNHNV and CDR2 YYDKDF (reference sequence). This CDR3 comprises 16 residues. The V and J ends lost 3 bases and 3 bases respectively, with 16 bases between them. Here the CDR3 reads CATSRTSDRLTDTQYF. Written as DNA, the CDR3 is TGTGCCACCAGCAGGACCTCTGATAGGTTGACAGATACGCAGTATTTT.

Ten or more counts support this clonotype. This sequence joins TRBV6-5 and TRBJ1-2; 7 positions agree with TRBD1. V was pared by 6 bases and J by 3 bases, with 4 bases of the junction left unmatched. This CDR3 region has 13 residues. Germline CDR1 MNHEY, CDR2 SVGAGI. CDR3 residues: CASSSGTDYGYTF. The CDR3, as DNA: TGTGCCAGCAGCTCCGGGACAGACTATGGCTACACCTTC.

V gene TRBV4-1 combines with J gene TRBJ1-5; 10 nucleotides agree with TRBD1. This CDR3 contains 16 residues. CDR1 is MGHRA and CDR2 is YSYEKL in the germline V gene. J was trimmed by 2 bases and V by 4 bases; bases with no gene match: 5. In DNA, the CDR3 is TGCGCCAGCAGCCGACAGGGGGCGGGGGGCAATCAGCCCCAGCATTTT. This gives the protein CASSRQGAGGNQPQHF.

The CDR3 sequence: CASTTHARDRATDTQYF. CDR3 nucleotides: TGTGCCAGCACTACACATGCGAGGGACAGGGCCACAGATACGCAGTATTTT. The rearrangement links TRBV6-2 or TRBV6-3 to TRBJ2-3, with TRBD1 identical over 9 bases. Looked up from germline, CDR1 is MNHEY and CDR2 is SVGEGT. The length of the CDR3 is 17 residues. V lost 7 bases and J lost 2; bases outside the gene matches: 13.

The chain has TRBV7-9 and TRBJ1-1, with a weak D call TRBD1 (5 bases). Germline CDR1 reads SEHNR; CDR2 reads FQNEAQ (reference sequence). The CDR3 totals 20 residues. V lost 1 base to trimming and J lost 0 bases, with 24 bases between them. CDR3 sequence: CASSLEEGWGLGGMNTEAFF. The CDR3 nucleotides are TGTGCCAGCAGCTTAGAGGAGGGTTGGGGGTTGGGCGGAATGAACACTGAAGCTTTCTTT.

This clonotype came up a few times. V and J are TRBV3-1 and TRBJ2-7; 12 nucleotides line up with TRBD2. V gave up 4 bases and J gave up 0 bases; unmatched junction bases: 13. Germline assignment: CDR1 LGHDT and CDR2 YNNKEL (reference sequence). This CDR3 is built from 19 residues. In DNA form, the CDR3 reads TGTGCCAGCAGCCCCCTGACTAGCGGGAGTTCCCTCAACTCCTACGAGCAGTACTTC. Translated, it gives CASSPLTSGSSLNSYEQYF.

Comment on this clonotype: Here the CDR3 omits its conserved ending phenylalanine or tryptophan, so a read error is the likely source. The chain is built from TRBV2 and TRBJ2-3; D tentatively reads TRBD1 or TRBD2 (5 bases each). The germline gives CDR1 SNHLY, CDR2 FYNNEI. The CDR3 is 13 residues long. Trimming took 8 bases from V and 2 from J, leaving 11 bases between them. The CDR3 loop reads CASRGPDTDTQYS. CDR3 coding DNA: TGTGCCAGCCGGGGACCCGACACAGATACGCAGTATTCT.

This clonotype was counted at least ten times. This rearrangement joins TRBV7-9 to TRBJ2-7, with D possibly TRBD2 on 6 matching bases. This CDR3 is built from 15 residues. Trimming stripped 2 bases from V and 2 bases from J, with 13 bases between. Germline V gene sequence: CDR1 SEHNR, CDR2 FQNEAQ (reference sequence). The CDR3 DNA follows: TGTGCCAGCAGCTTATCGGGGGACGGAACCTACGAGCAGTACTTC. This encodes CASSLSGDGTYEQYF.

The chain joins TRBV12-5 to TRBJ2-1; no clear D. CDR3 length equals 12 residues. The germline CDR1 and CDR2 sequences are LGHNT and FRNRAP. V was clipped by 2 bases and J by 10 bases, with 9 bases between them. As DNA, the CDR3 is TGTGCTAGTGGTTTGACCCTTCGGGAGCAGTTCTTC. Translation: CASGLTLREQFF.

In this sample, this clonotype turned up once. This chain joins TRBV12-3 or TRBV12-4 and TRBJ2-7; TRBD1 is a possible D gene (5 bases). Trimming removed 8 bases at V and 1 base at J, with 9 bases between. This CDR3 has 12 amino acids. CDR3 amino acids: CASGAASYEQYF. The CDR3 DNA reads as TGTGCCAGCGGGGCGGCATCCTACGAGCAGTACTTC.

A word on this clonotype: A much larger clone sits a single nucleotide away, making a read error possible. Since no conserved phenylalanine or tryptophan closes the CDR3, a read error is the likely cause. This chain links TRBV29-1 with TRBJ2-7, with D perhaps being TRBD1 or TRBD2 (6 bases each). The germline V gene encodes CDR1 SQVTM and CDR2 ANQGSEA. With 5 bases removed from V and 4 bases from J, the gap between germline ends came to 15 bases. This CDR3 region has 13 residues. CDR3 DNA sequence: TGCAGCGTTTTGGGGGGCAATGGATACGAGCAGTACTCC. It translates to CSVLGGNGYEQYS.

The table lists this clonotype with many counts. CDR3 protein: CASSQSQGAITGELFF. The CDR3 DNA is TGTGCCAGCAGCCAATCCCAGGGGGCAATCACCGGGGAGCTGTTTTTT. The chain employs TRBV3-1 and TRBJ2-2; 8 bases match TRBD1. The CDR3 runs to 16 residues. CDR1 LGHDT and CDR2 YNNKEL come from the germline V gene (reference sequence). After removal of 2 bases from V and 4 bases from J, the junction contained 6 bases not matched to a gene.

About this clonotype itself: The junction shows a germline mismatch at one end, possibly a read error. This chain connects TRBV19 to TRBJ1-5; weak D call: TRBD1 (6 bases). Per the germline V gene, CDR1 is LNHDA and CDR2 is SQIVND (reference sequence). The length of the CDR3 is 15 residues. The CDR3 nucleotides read TGTGCCAGTAGTCCAGGACCTGGGGGCAATCGGCCCCAGCATTTT. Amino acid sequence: CASSPGPGGNRPQHF. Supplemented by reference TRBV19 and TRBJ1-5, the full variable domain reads DGGITQSPKYLFRKEGQNVTLSCEQNLNHDAMYWYRQDPGQGLRLIYYSQIVNDFQKGDIAEGYSVSREKKESFPLTVTSAQKNPTAFYLCASSPGPGGNRPQHFGDGTRLSIL.